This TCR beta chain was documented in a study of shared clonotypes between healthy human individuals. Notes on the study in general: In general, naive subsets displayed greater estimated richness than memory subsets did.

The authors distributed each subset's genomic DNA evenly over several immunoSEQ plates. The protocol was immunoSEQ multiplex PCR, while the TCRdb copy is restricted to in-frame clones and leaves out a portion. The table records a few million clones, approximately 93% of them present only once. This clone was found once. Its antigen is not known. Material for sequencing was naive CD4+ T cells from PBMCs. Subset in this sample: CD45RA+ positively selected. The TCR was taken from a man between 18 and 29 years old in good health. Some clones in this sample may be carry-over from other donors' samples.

CDR3 protein: CASSLGNPGQTGAFF. The CDR3 DNA is TGTGCCAGCAGCTTAGGGAACCCGGGACAGACGGGGGCTTTCTTT. The chain is built from TRBV7-9 and TRBJ1-1; TRBD1 matches at 7 bases. In germline, CDR1 is SEHNR, CDR2 FQNEAQ (reference sequence). The CDR3 length is 15 residues. V gave up 1 base and J gave up 11 bases; unmatched junction bases: 13.